This T cell receptor (beta chain) was recovered during a study of T cells in Graves' hyperthyroidism and ophthalmopathy. The V gene's germline CDR1 is SQVTM and CDR2 ANQGSEA. The V end was cut by 3 bases, the J end by 2 bases, with 10 bases between. This CDR3 has 13 amino acids. Amplification of TCR beta CDR3 regions used RNA as the template. During a first-round RT-PCR of the TCR CDR3, the HTBI primer set was used. A single record per CDR3 protein comes from TCRdb applying MiXCR to the multiplex PCR reads. The table includes 540,000 or so distinct CDR3 sequences, roughly 50% detected once. The sequencing sample was made of peripheral blood or thyroid tissue (not recorded which). This receptor was obtained from an adult woman with Graves' disease, either hyperthyroidism or ophthalmopathy (not recorded which). The chain combines TRBV29-1 with TRBJ2-5, with a weak D call TRBD1 (6 bases). CDR3 sequence reads: CSVDAGVQETQYF. CDR3 coding DNA: TGCAGCGTTGATGCAGGGGTACAAGAGACCCAGTACTTC. Full variable domain (outside the CDR3, taken from reference TRBV29-1 and TRBJ2-5): SAVISQKPSRDICQRGTSLTIQCQVDSQVTMMFWYRQQPGQSLTLIATANQGSEATYESGFVIDKFPISRPNLTFSTLTVSNMSPEDSSIYLCSVDAGVQETQYFGPGTRLLVL.